These T cell receptor beta chains were read from a single sample in a study of CD8+CD57+ T cells in acquired aplastic anemia. TCRdb reprocessed the reads with MiXCR, giving one entry per CDR3 protein. The table shows about 150,000 distinct CDR3 sequences, with roughly 49% occurring only once. The sample taken for sequencing was sorted CD4+, CD8+, or CD8+CD57+ T cells (not recorded which) from PBMCs. The receptors derive from a human donor with aplastic anemia. Both conserved end residues are part of each CDR3. Each record gives: D gene, V gene, J gene, CDR3 length, clone size, CDR3 protein, CDR3 DNA. A D gene is named only where the DNA matches it firmly. Size tells how often a clone was seen (once, few, many) or the class of an expanded clone, and some rows leave it out.

>TRBD2|TRBV6-1|TRBJ2-2|17|-
CASSETSGGARIGELFF
TGTGCCAGCAGTGAAACTAGCGGGGGGGCCAGAATCGGGGAGCTGTTTTTT
>-|TRBV10-3|TRBJ2-7|11|few
CAISGSYEQYF
TGTGCCATCAGTGGGAGCTACGAGCAGTACTTC
>TRBD1|TRBV27|TRBJ2-7|13|-
CASRSGQGREQYF
TGTGCCAGCAGGTCGGGACAGGGCCGGGAGCAGTACTTC
>TRBD2|TRBV10-3|TRBJ2-1|13|-
CAIKGGGAREQFF
TGTGCCATCAAAGGCGGGGGGGCCCGGGAGCAGTTCTTC
>-|TRBV27|TRBJ2-2|15|few
CASSIGNWGTGELFF
TGTGCCAGCAGTATCGGAAATTGGGGGACCGGGGAGCTGTTTTTT
>TRBD2|TRBV7-9|TRBJ2-7|16|many
CASSYPTSGGNYEQYF
TGTGCCAGCAGCTACCCGACCAGCGGGGGCAACTACGAGCAGTACTTC
>-|TRBV6-1|TRBJ2-7|15|many
CASSEGINSLYEQYF
TGTGCCAGCAGTGAAGGTATTAACAGCCTCTACGAGCAGTACTTC
>TRBD1|TRBV6-2/TRBV6-3|TRBJ2-1|18|few
CASSYLPTGTGGRNEQFF
TGTGCCAGCAGTTACCTTCCCACGGGGACAGGGGGCCGCAATGAGCAGTTCTTC
>TRBD2|TRBV20-1|TRBJ2-3|15|many
CSARTSGLQRDTQYF
TGCAGTGCCCGGACTAGCGGACTTCAGAGAGATACGCAGTATTTT
>TRBD1|TRBV6-5|TRBJ2-7|14|many
CASSYGTGAYEQYF
TGTGCCAGCAGTTACGGGACAGGGGCCTACGAGCAGTACTTC
>TRBD1|TRBV19|TRBJ1-4|15|-
CASSTLTGWAEKLFF
TGTGCCAGTAGTACTTTGACAGGGTGGGCTGAAAAACTGTTTTTT
>-|TRBV20-1|TRBJ2-7|14|many
CSARDPLASYEQYF
TGCAGTGCTAGAGATCCTCTAGCGAGCTACGAGCAGTACTTC
>TRBD1|TRBV20-1|TRBJ1-4|14|-
CSARDTGGSEKLFF
TGCAGTGCTAGAGACACAGGGGGCTCTGAAAAACTGTTTTTT
>-|TRBV29-1|TRBJ1-1|12|-
CSGPMGDHRAFF
TGCAGCGGGCCAATGGGAGATCACCGAGCTTTCTTT
>TRBD2|TRBV7-3|TRBJ2-5|18|-
CASSLEPLAGGQRETQYF
TGTGCCAGCAGCTTAGAACCACTAGCGGGGGGGCAGAGAGAGACCCAGTACTTC
>TRBD1|TRBV10-3|TRBJ2-7|14|-
CAIRTTGVAYEQYF
TGTGCCATCAGGACTACAGGGGTTGCCTACGAGCAGTACTTC
>TRBD2|TRBV19|TRBJ2-1|14|-
CASRDRLADNEQFF
TGTGCCAGTAGGGACCGACTAGCGGACAATGAGCAGTTCTTC
>TRBD1|TRBV7-8|TRBJ1-6|14|-
CASSPGTGGSPLHF
TGTGCCAGCAGCCCTGGGACAGGGGGTTCACCCCTCCACTTT
>TRBD2|TRBV5-6|TRBJ2-2|15|few
CASSLGLAGTGELFF
TGTGCCAGCAGCTTAGGACTAGCGGGCACCGGGGAGCTGTTTTTT
>TRBD2|TRBV7-2|TRBJ2-3|19|few
CASSPGRASGGASADTQYF
TGTGCCAGCAGCCCTGGGAGGGCTAGCGGGGGGGCCAGCGCAGATACGCAGTATTTT
>TRBD2|TRBV2|TRBJ2-7|17|many
CASSGPWSSGGRYEQYF
TGTGCCAGCAGTGGCCCCTGGTCAAGCGGGGGGCGGTACGAGCAGTACTTC
>TRBD2|TRBV9|TRBJ2-1|15|many
CASSVGLAGQDEQFF
TGTGCCAGCAGCGTAGGACTAGCGGGGCAAGATGAGCAGTTCTTC
>TRBD1|TRBV19|TRBJ1-1|15|many
CASSSRQGPYTEAFF
TGTGCCAGTAGTTCCCGACAGGGGCCGTACACTGAAGCTTTCTTT
>-|TRBV6-5|TRBJ2-7|14|-
CSSSWTSQGSEQYF
TGTTCCAGCAGTTGGACAAGTCAGGGGTCCGAGCAGTACTTC
>TRBD2|TRBV2|TRBJ2-1|14|-
CASWPAGGSNEQFF
TGTGCCAGCTGGCCAGCGGGGGGGAGCAATGAGCAGTTCTTC
>-|TRBV2|TRBJ1-1|14|few
CASSERTENTEAFF
TGTGCCAGCAGTGAAAGAACGGAGAACACTGAAGCTTTCTTT
>-|TRBV11-2|TRBJ1-1|14|-
CASSLRAGNTEAFF
TGTGCCAGCAGCTTAAGGGCAGGGAACACTGAAGCTTTCTTT
>TRBD1|TRBV7-2|TRBJ1-1|15|-
CASSRLQGANTEAFF
TGTGCCAGCAGCCGCCTACAGGGGGCGAACACTGAAGCTTTCTTT
>-|TRBV20-1|TRBJ2-7|13|-
CSARNRETHEQYF
TGCAGTGCTAGAAACCGGGAGACCCACGAGCAGTACTTC
>-|TRBV2|TRBJ2-3|17|-
CASNGRGSRGDTDTQYF
TGTGCCAGCAATGGCAGGGGTTCCCGAGGGGACACAGATACGCAGTATTTT
>TRBD2|TRBV19|TRBJ2-3|16|many
CASSIRASGSTDTQYF
TGTGCCAGTAGTATACGTGCTAGCGGAAGCACAGATACGCAGTATTTT
>TRBD2|TRBV27|TRBJ2-1|15|-
CASSFLGGEYNEQFF
TGTGCCAGCAGTTTCCTTGGGGGGGAGTACAATGAGCAGTTCTTC
>-|TRBV19|TRBJ2-1|12|many
CASSKGLNEQFF
TGTGCCAGTAGTAAGGGGTTGAATGAGCAGTTCTTC
>-|TRBV7-2|TRBJ2-5|14|-
CASSLGGTKETQYF
TGTGCCAGCAGCTTGGGCGGGACGAAAGAGACCCAGTACTTC
>TRBD2|TRBV14|TRBJ2-5|14|once
CASSRTTSWETQYF
TGTGCCAGCAGCCGGACGACTAGCTGGGAGACCCAGTACTTC
>TRBD1|TRBV24-1|TRBJ2-3|16|once
CATSDFGTGITDTQYF
TGTGCCACCAGTGATTTCGGGACAGGGATAACAGATACGCAGTATTTT
>TRBD1|TRBV4-1|TRBJ1-5|14|many
CASSQLQGGQPQHF
TGCGCCAGCAGCCAACTACAGGGGGGCCAGCCCCAGCATTTT
>-|TRBV9|TRBJ2-5|15|many
CASSVGGTDKETQYF
TGTGCCAGCAGCGTAGGGGGGACGGATAAAGAGACCCAGTACTTC
>-|TRBV19|TRBJ1-5|14|-
CASSIGFSNQPQHF
TGTGCCAGTAGTATAGGGTTTAGCAATCAGCCCCAGCATTTT
>-|TRBV12-3/TRBV12-4|TRBJ1-6|15|-
CASRGRGLDNSPLHF
TGTGCCAGCAGGGGTCGGGGTTTGGATAATTCACCCCTCCACTTT
>-|TRBV25-1|TRBJ1-1|13|-
CASSGSRVTEAFF
TGTGCCAGCAGTGGAAGTCGGGTCACTGAAGCTTTCTTT
>TRBD1|TRBV25-1|TRBJ1-2|15|-
CASSERVGGGRGYTF
TGTGCCAGCAGTGAAAGGGTCGGAGGGGGCCGTGGCTACACCTTC
>TRBD1|TRBV12-3/TRBV12-4|TRBJ1-2|13|-
CASRIQGSDGYTF
TGTGCCAGCAGGATACAGGGGTCGGATGGCTACACCTTC
>TRBD1|TRBV20-1|TRBJ1-5|14|once
CSANSGTEYQPQHF
TGCAGTGCTAACTCCGGGACAGAGTATCAGCCCCAGCATTTT